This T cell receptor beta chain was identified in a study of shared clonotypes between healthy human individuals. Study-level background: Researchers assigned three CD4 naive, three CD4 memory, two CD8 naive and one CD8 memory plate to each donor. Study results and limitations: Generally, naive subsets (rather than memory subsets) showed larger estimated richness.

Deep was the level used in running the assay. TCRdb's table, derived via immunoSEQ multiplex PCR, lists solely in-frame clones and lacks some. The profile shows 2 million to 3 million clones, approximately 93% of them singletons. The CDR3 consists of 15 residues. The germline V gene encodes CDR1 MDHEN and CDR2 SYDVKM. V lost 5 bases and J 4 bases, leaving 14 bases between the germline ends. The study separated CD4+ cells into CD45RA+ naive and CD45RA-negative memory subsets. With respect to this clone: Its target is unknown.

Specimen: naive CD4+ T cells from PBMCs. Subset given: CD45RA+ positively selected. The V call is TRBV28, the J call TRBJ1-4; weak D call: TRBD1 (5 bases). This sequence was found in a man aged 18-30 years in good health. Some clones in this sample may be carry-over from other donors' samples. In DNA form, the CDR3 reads TGTGCCAGCAGTCAGGGTCGCATGGGTAATGAAAAACTGTTTTTT. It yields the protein CASSQGRMGNEKLFF.